This T cell receptor beta chain was retrieved from a study of T cell responses to AZD1222 COVID-19 vaccine. Germline V gives CDR1 SQVTM, CDR2 ANQGSEA. The CDR3 spans 17 residues. Trimming stripped 7 bases from V and 0 bases from J, with 21 bases between. Study conclusions and caveats: In a largely white British group with more females than males, clonal diversity was possibly underestimated. Following two doses of AZD1222, Spike-specific TCR breadth and depth rose.

Worth noting for this clone: Its target is unknown.

The method was immunoSEQ multiplex PCR; TCRdb's version includes in-frame clones alone and lacks a portion of them. The sample carries 110,000 or so clones, around 84% recorded once. The chain couples TRBV29-1 to TRBJ2-2, with D perhaps matching TRBD1 (5 bases). This sample comprised peripheral blood, obtained 28 days after the second AZD1222 dose. The source is an adult who received the AZD1222 COVID-19 vaccine. Here the CDR3 reads CSAVVGSDTANTGELFF. Here the CDR3 DNA reads TGCAGCGCCGTTGTAGGTTCGGACACGGCGAACACCGGGGAGCTGTTTTTT.